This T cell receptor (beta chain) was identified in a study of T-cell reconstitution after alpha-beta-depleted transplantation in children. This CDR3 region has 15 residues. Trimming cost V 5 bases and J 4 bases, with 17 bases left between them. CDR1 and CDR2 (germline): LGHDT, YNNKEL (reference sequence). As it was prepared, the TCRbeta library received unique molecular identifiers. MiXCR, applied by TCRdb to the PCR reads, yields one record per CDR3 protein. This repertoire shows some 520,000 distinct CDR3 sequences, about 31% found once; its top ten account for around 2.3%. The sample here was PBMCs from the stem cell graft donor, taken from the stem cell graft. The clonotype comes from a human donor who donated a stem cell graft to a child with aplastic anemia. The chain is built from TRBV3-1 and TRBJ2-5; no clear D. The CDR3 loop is CASSKRRIPRETQYF. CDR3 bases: TGTGCCAGCAGCAAACGACGTATACCGCGAGAGACCCAGTACTTC.